Below, 4 T cell receptor beta chains from the same sample are listed, as sequenced in a study of blood T cells in healthy people across ages (dated by TCRdb to about 2015). The library was produced with 5' RACE. TCRdb records Illumina HiSeq 2500 as the sequencer. A second PCR of roughly 6 to 12 cycles was performed with a sample-barcoded 5' primer and a J-beta primer mix. Through fastp at Q25 and MiXCR, TCRdb rebuilt clones from the public reads, retaining in-frame beta chains. Entries that share a CDR3 protein sequence are merged under the most common genes and DNA. The sample contains about 1.4 million distinct CDR3 sequences, around 55% of them found a single time. Clones ranked in the top ten supply under 8.5% of the sample. Source material: blood. The receptors derive from a man between 18 and 35 years old in good health.

This clonotype has only a few counts. The V and J genes are TRBV7-6 and TRBJ2-1, with D possibly called TRBD1 or TRBD2 (8 bases each). V dropped 5 bases and J dropped 0 bases, with 20 bases sitting between them. In germline, CDR1 is SGHVS, CDR2 FNYEAQ. The length of the CDR3 is 18 residues. CDR3 protein: CASSPRGRGAFSYNEQFF. CDR3 DNA: TGTGCCAGCAGCCCCAGGGGGCGGGGGGCTTTCTCCTACAATGAGCAGTTCTTC.

The sample holds a few counts of this clonotype. Being one base from a much bigger clone, this may be a read error. The chain carries TRBV20-1 and TRBJ2-5; no clear D. The V gene's germline CDR1 is DFQATT and CDR2 SNEGSKA (reference sequence). The germline V and J ends were trimmed by 3 bases and 4 bases, with 3 bases remaining between them. The CDR3 length is 10 residues. The CDR3 DNA is TGCAGTGCTAGCATAGAGACCCAGTACTTC. Its translation: CSASIETQYF.

V is TRBV5-1 and J is TRBJ1-2, with D hard to call. Trimming removed 0 bases from V and 6 bases from J, with 15 bases in between. The germline V gene has CDR1 SGHRS and CDR2 YFSETQ. The length of the CDR3 is 15 residues. The DNA for the CDR3 is TGCGCCAGCAGCTTGGGGATATCAGAGTATAATGGCTACACCTTC. Its translation: CASSLGISEYNGYTF.

The J gene is TRBJ1-1, the V gene TRBV14, with D maybe TRBD1 (6 bases). The CDR3 is made up of 14 amino acids. V was shortened by 6 bases and J by 9 bases, with 20 bases between the two germline ends. CDR1 and CDR2 (germline): SGHDN, FVKESK. CDR3 sequence reads: CASRDEATGSKAFF. The CDR3 DNA sequence: TGTGCCAGCAGGGACGAGGCGACAGGCTCAAAAGCTTTCTTT.